Shown below are 29 T cell receptor beta chains from a single sample sequenced in a study of cytomegalovirus exposure and HLA in healthy donors. Both 60 Vbeta primers and 13 Jbeta primers went into the PCR. Generated by immunoSEQ multiplex PCR, the TCRdb table keeps only in-frame clones and is missing some. The sample has around 170,000 clones, roughly 80% seen once; the top ten hold about 1.3%. Sample: PBMCs. These receptors were collected from a male donor in good health and CMV-seronegative.

The V call is TRBV7-2, the J call TRBJ1-5, with no clear D. The germline V gene encodes CDR1 SGHTA and CDR2 FQGNSA. The CDR3 covers 13 residues. Trimming stripped 4 bases from V and 5 bases from J, with 9 bases between. CDR3 bases: TGTGCCAGCAGCTCCGATCGGGATCAGCCCCAGCATTTT. Protein product: CASSSDRDQPQHF.

This rearrangement joins TRBV6-6 to TRBJ2-7, with D perhaps matching TRBD1 (6 bases). Germline V lookup: CDR1 MNHNY, CDR2 SVGAGI (reference sequence). Trimming took 10 bases from V and 2 from J, leaving 18 bases between them. The CDR3 length is 14 residues. DNA for the CDR3: TGTGCCAATCGGGACAAACTAATAACCTACGAGCAGTACTTC. It yields the protein CANRDKLITYEQYF.

The chain is built from TRBV21-1 and TRBJ1-2; the DNA was not compared with TRBD1, the D call given in the table. TRBV21-1 is assigned pseudogene status. CDR3 length equals 13 residues. CDR3 sequence (DNA): TGTGCCAGCAGCAAAGCGGTCCAGTATGGCTACACCTTC. It translates to CASSKAVQYGYTF.

This clone was seen a handful of times. This chain joins TRBV9 and TRBJ2-7, with no clear D. V lost 0 bases, J lost 3 bases, and 13 bases lay in between. Germline values: CDR1 SGDLS, CDR2 YYNGEE. The CDR3 spans 15 residues. The CDR3 sequence is CASSVGADIFYEQYF. CDR3 bases: TGTGCCAGCAGCGTAGGGGCCGACATCTTCTACGAGCAGTACTTC.

Only a few counts were recorded for this clone. The chain couples TRBV7-3 to TRBJ2-1, with a tentative D call TRBD2 (7 bases). Trimming shortened V by 5 bases and J by 12 bases, and 20 bases separated the two germline ends. Germline CDR1 SGHTA, CDR2 FQGTGA. The CDR3 is 14 residues long. The CDR3 reads CASSPGLGGRGQFF. DNA of the CDR3: TGTGCCAGCAGCCCCGGACTAGGGGGGCGTGGGCAGTTCTTC.

The chain has TRBV15 and TRBJ1-5, with 9 bases fitting TRBD1. The CDR3 runs to 15 residues. Germline V gene data show CDR1 as LNHNV and CDR2 as YYDKDF (reference sequence). The J segment lost 7 bases and the V segment lost 1 base, leaving 5 bases of the junction unmatched. In DNA, the CDR3 is TGTGCCACCAGCAGAGGGACAGGGGATCGCCAGCCCCAGCATTTT. Translated, it gives CATSRGTGDRQPQHF.

The chain is built from TRBV9 and TRBJ2-2; 11 bases align to TRBD2. The V segment lost 4 bases and the J segment 5 bases; nucleotides outside the gene matches: 7. The CDR3 runs 16 residues. Germline-derived CDR1 and CDR2 are SGDLS and YYNGEE. In nucleotides, the CDR3 is TGTGCCAGCAGCAACCTAGCGGGGGGATATACCGGGGAGCTGTTTTTT. This encodes CASSNLAGGYTGELFF. Together with reference TRBV9 and TRBJ2-2, the CDR3 gives the full variable domain: DSGVTQTPKHLITATGQRVTLRCSPRSGDLSVYWYQQSLDQGLQFLIQYYNGEERAKGNILERFSAQQFPDLHSELNLSSLELGDSALYFCASSNLAGGYTGELFFGEGSRLTVL.

The chain joins TRBV11-2 to TRBJ1-6; D is perhaps TRBD1 (6 bases). The CDR3 length is 15 residues. Between the trimmed V and J ends, which lost 4 bases and 9 bases, there was a span of 16 bases. The germline V gene has CDR1 SGHAT and CDR2 FQNNGV. CDR3 loop: CASSSQTGSASPLHF. In DNA form, the CDR3 reads TGTGCCAGCAGCTCCCAGACAGGTTCGGCTTCACCCCTCCACTTT.

The table lists this clone with a count of one. The genes are TRBV7-9 and TRBJ2-1, with a weak D call TRBD1 (5 bases). CDR3 length: 12 amino acids. Per germline, CDR1 SEHNR and CDR2 FQNEAQ (reference sequence). V lost 4 bases and J lost 4, with 5 bases in between. The DNA for the CDR3 is TGTGCCAGCAGCTCAGGGTACAATGAGCAGTTCTTC. Translated: CASSSGYNEQFF.

V gene TRBV19 combines with J gene TRBJ2-7; TRBD2 might be the D (6 bases). Trimming removed 5 bases from V and 1 base from J, with 15 bases in between. The CDR3 extends over 15 amino acids. Germline V gives CDR1 LNHDA, CDR2 SQIVND (reference sequence). The CDR3 loop is CASSVTSSSSYEQYF. Here the CDR3 DNA reads TGTGCCAGTAGTGTTACTAGCTCATCGTCCTACGAGCAGTACTTC. The variable domain in full, with the rest retrieved from reference TRBV19 and TRBJ2-7, is DGGITQSPKYLFRKEGQNVTLSCEQNLNHDAMYWYRQDPGQGLRLIYYSQIVNDFQKGDIAEGYSVSREKKESFPLTVTSAQKNPTAFYLCASSVTSSSSYEQYFGPGTRLTVT.

This clone was counted only a few times. This rearrangement joins TRBV30 to TRBJ2-7; 9 bases agree with TRBD1. V was clipped by 3 bases and J by 5 bases; unmatched bases: 5. Per germline, CDR1 GTSNPN and CDR2 SVGIG (reference sequence). The CDR3 is 13 amino acids. The CDR3 DNA is TGTGCCTGGAGCGGGACAGGGTACCACGAGCAGTACTTC. Translating gives CAWSGTGYHEQYF.

The J gene is TRBJ2-7, the V gene TRBV14, with D possibly matching TRBD1 (6 bases). CDR1 is SGHDN, CDR2 FVKESK, per germline. V was shortened by 4 bases and J by 1 base, with 14 bases between the two germline ends. This CDR3 has 15 residues. The CDR3: CASSLLSGQSYEQYF. The CDR3 DNA reads as TGTGCCAGCAGCCTACTAAGTGGACAGTCCTACGAGCAGTACTTC. Looking up the rest from reference TRBV14 and TRBJ2-7 gives the full variable domain: EAGVTQFPSHSVIEKGQTVTLRCDPISGHDNLYWYRRVMGKEIKFLLHFVKESKQDESGMPNNRFLAERTGGTYSTLKVQPAELEDSGVYFCASSLLSGQSYEQYFGPGTRLTVT.

This clone was seen a single time. The chain employs TRBV27 and TRBJ1-2; D possibly corresponds to TRBD1 (6 bases). V was cut by 6 bases and J by 7 bases, with 15 bases left in between. The CDR3 is made up of 13 amino acids. Germline V CDR1 and CDR2: MNHEY, SMNVEV (reference sequence). Here the CDR3 reads CASRGGQGAGYTF. For the CDR3, the DNA is TGTGCCAGCAGGGGGGGGCAGGGAGCTGGCTACACCTTC.

J is TRBJ1-5 and V is TRBV7-9; D unclear. Between the trimmed V and J ends, which lost 5 bases and 3 bases, there was a span of 5 bases. This CDR3 comprises 12 residues. In germline, CDR1 is SEHNR, CDR2 FQNEAQ (reference sequence). DNA for the CDR3: TGTGCCAGCAGCCAACTCAATCAGCCCCAGCATTTT. Its protein product is CASSQLNQPQHF.

The chain combines TRBV25-1 with TRBJ1-1, with D maybe TRBD1 (5 bases). In germline, CDR1 is MGHDK, CDR2 SYGVNS. The CDR3 is made up of 13 amino acids. Trimming took off 4 bases at V and 2 bases at J, with 8 bases between the two ends. DNA of the CDR3: TGTGCCAGCAGTGGGACACGTAACACTGAAGCTTTCTTT. Its translation is CASSGTRNTEAFF.

This clone was counted a few times. The chain combines TRBV5-1 with TRBJ2-3; 7 nucleotides match TRBD1. J gave up 5 bases and V 2 bases, and 2 bases lay outside the gene matches. The CDR3 consists of 13 residues. Looked up from germline, CDR1 is SGHRS and CDR2 is YFSETQ. The CDR3 region is CASSLYRGDTQYF. CDR3 in DNA: TGCGCCAGCAGCTTATACAGGGGAGATACGCAGTATTTT.

The chain is built from TRBV9 and TRBJ2-3; 7 nucleotides line up with TRBD1. V lost 3 bases, J lost 3 bases, and 10 bases stayed unmatched. Germline V lookup: CDR1 SGDLS, CDR2 YYNGEE. The CDR3 loop spans 16 amino acids. As DNA, the CDR3 is TGTGCCAGCAGCGCAGGGGGACCGACCCGGACAGATACGCAGTATTTT. Translation: CASSAGGPTRTDTQYF.

The rearrangement joins TRBV28 to TRBJ1-1; 7 bases map to TRBD1. From germline, CDR1 is MDHEN and CDR2 SYDVKM. After removal of 5 bases from V and 3 bases from J, the junction contained 9 bases not matched to a gene. The CDR3 covers 15 residues. Here the CDR3 reads CASSPIDRADTEAFF. The CDR3 DNA is TGTGCCAGCAGTCCCATTGACAGGGCGGACACTGAAGCTTTCTTT.

The chain has TRBV30 and TRBJ2-7, with D possibly being TRBD1 (7 bases). Germline V gives CDR1 GTSNPN, CDR2 SVGIG (reference sequence). Trimming removed 3 bases from V and 6 bases from J, with 12 bases in between. The CDR3 runs 12 residues. In nucleotides, the CDR3 is TGTGCCTGGAGCTACAGGGGAGGCGAGCAGTACTTC. Encoded protein: CAWSYRGGEQYF. Variable domain in full (rest from reference TRBV30 and TRBJ2-7): SQTIHQWPATLVQPVGSPLSLECTVEGTSNPNLYWYRQAAGRGLQLLFYSVGIGQISSEVPQNLSASRPQDRQFILSSKKLLLSDSGFYLCAWSYRGGEQYFGPGTRLTVT.

This chain joins TRBV30 and TRBJ1-2; D is unresolved. The CDR3 is 13 amino acids. Trimming removed 0 bases from V and 8 bases from J, with 13 bases in between. Germline V gene data show CDR1 as GTSNPN and CDR2 as SVGIG (reference sequence). The CDR3 DNA reads as TGTGCCTGGAGTGTACACGGGGTTTACGGCTACACCTTC. Its translation is CAWSVHGVYGYTF.

The chain carries TRBV28 and TRBJ2-5; TRBD2 matches 12 bases. Germline CDR1 reads MDHEN; CDR2 reads SYDVKM. The J segment lost 1 base and the V segment lost 5 bases, leaving 5 bases of the junction unmatched. The CDR3 sequence is 16 residues long. The CDR3 DNA reads TGTGCCAGCAGTCTCACTAGCGGGGGGTTCCAAGAGACCCAGTACTTC. As protein: CASSLTSGGFQETQYF.

This clone is a singleton in its sample. This rearrangement joins TRBV6-6 to TRBJ1-1, with 9 positions matching TRBD1. This CDR3 is built from 14 residues. CDR1 is MNHNY, CDR2 SVGAGI, per germline (reference sequence). Germline trimming cut 6 bases from V and 1 base from J; bases unmatched to any gene: 3. The CDR3 DNA sequence: TGTGCCAGCAGGGACAGGGGTGGGAACACTGAAGCTTTCTTT. This encodes CASRDRGGNTEAFF.

The chain is built from TRBV12-5 and TRBJ2-2; the D gene is possibly TRBD1 (6 bases). Germline V gene data show CDR1 as LGHNT and CDR2 as FRNRAP. The CDR3 covers 13 residues. The germline V and J ends were trimmed by 8 bases and 2 bases, with 9 bases remaining between them. CDR3 in amino acids: CASQDSNTGELFF. CDR3 DNA: TGTGCTAGTCAGGACAGTAACACCGGGGAGCTGTTTTTT.

This clone was seen only a few times. The chain combines TRBV11-2 with TRBJ2-7; TRBD1 aligns across 10 bases. CDR3 length equals 16 residues. CDR1 is SGHAT, CDR2 FQNNGV, per germline. V lost 5 bases, J lost 1 base, and 8 bases stayed unmatched. The CDR3 DNA sequence: TGTGCCAGCAGCGCGGGCGGGACAGGGGTTTCCTACGAGCAGTACTTC. The encoded protein is CASSAGGTGVSYEQYF. Complete variable domain (other parts from reference TRBV11-2 and TRBJ2-7): EAGVAQSPRYKIIEKRQSVAFWCNPISGHATLYWYQQILGQGPKLLIQFQNNGVVDDSQLPKDRFSAERLKGVDSTLKIQPAKLEDSAVYLCASSAGGTGVSYEQYFGPGTRLTVT.

This rearrangement joins TRBV7-2 to TRBJ1-1; no clear D gene. Germline V gene lookup returns CDR1 SGHTA and CDR2 FQGNSA. V was cut by 4 bases and J by 1 base, with 19 bases left in between. This CDR3 is built from 17 residues. CDR3 sequence reads: CASSYPRPGIWNTEAFF. CDR3 DNA sequence: TGTGCCAGCAGCTACCCTCGACCGGGGATCTGGAACACTGAAGCTTTCTTT.

V usage is TRBV5-4 and J usage is TRBJ2-2; 9 positions match TRBD2. Germline V CDR1 and CDR2: SGHNT, YYREEE (reference sequence). The ends lost 0 bases at V and 5 bases at J; junction bases unmatched: 8. The CDR3 loop spans 17 amino acids. The CDR3 bases are TGTGCCAGCAGCTTGGCAAGAGCGGGAGGCACGACCGGGGAGCTGTTTTTT. Residues: CASSLARAGGTTGELFF.

The rearrangement uses TRBV7-6 and TRBJ1-1; a possible D gene is TRBD1 (5 bases). CDR3 size: 14 residues. The germline V and J ends were trimmed by 5 bases and 0 bases, with 10 bases remaining between them. Germline-derived CDR1 and CDR2 are SGHVS and FNYEAQ. The CDR3 loop is CASSRGEMNTEAFF. The CDR3 bases are TGTGCCAGCAGCCGGGGGGAAATGAACACTGAAGCTTTCTTT.

This chain connects TRBV5-4 to TRBJ1-3, with D unclear. The germline gives CDR1 SGHNT, CDR2 YYREEE (reference sequence). This CDR3 spans 14 amino acids. Trimming cost V 3 bases and J 8 bases, with 15 bases left between them. CDR3 amino acids: CASSSMVGGDTIYF. In DNA form, the CDR3 reads TGTGCCAGCAGCTCCATGGTGGGAGGCGACACCATATATTTT.

This clone showed up just a few times. This sequence joins TRBV14 and TRBJ2-1; 8 bases agree with TRBD2. V lost 4 bases, J lost 7 bases, and 3 bases stayed unmatched. The CDR3 spans 13 residues. Germline CDR1 and CDR2: SGHDN and FVKESK. CDR3 bases: TGTGCCAGCAGCCTGGCGGGGGGAAATGAGCAGTTCTTC. Translated, it gives CASSLAGGNEQFF.